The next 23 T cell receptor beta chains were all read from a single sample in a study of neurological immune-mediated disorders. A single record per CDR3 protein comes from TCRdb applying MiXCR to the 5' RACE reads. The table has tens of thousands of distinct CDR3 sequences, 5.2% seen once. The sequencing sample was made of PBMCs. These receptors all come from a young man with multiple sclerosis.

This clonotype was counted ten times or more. CDR3 sequence reads: CASSLAILAGPYNEQFF. In DNA form, the CDR3 reads TGTGCCAGCAGCTTAGCTATACTAGCGGGGCCATACAATGAGCAGTTCTTC. This chain links TRBV11-2 with TRBJ2-1; 10 nucleotides line up with TRBD2. Trimming removed 1 base from V and 4 bases from J; junction bases left unmatched: 7. The CDR3 has 17 residues. From germline, CDR1 is SGHAT and CDR2 FQNNGV.

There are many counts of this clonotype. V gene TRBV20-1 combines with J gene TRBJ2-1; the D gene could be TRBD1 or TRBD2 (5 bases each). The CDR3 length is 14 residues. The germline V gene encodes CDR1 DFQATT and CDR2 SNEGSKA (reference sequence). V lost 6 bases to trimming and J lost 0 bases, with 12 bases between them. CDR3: CSAAGTTSYNEQFF. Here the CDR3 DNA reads TGCAGTGCAGCCGGGACCACCTCCTACAATGAGCAGTTCTTC.

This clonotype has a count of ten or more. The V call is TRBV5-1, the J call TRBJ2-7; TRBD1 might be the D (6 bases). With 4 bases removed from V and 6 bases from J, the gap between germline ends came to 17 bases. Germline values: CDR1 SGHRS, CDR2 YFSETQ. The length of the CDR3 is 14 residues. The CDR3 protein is CASSPQGSTSEQYF. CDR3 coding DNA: TGCGCCAGCAGCCCACAGGGATCAACGTCCGAGCAGTACTTC.

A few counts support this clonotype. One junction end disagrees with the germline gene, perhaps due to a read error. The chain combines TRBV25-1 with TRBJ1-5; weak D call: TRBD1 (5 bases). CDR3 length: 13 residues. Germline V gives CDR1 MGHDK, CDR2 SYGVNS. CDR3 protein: CASSMGERQPQNF. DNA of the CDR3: TGTGCCAGCAGTATGGGGGAAAGGCAGCCCCAGAATTTT.

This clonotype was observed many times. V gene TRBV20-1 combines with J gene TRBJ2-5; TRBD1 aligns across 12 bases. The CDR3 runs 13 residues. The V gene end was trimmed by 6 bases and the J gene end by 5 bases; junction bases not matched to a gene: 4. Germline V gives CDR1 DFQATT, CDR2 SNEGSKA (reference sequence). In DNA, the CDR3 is TGCAGTGCCGGGACAGGGGGCGCGGAGACCCAGTACTTC. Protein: CSAGTGGAETQYF.

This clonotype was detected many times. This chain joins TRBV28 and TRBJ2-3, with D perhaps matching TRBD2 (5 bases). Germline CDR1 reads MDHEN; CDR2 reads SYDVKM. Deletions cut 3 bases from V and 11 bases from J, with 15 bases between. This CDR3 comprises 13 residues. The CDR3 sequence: CASSFPGLVKQYF. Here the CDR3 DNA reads TGTGCCAGCAGTTTTCCAGGACTGGTTAAGCAGTATTTT.

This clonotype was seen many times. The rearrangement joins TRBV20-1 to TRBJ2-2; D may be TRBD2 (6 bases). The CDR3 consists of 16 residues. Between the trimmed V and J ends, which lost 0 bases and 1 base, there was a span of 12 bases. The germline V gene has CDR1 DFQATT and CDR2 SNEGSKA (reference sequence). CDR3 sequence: CSARDEGRGNTGELFF. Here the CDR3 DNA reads TGCAGTGCTAGAGACGAGGGGCGGGGGAACACCGGGGAGCTGTTTTTT.

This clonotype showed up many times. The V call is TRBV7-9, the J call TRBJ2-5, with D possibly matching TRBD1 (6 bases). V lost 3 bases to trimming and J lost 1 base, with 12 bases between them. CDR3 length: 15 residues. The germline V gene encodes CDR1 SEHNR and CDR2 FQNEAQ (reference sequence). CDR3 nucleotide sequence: TGTGCCAGCAGCTTCACGGACAGCCCCCAAGAGACCCAGTACTTC. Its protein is CASSFTDSPQETQYF. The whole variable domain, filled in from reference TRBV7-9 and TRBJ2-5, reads DTGVSQNPRHKITKRGQNVTFRCDPISEHNRLYWYRQTLGQGPEFLTYFQNEAQLEKSRLLSDRFSAERPKGSFSTLEIQRTEQGDSAMYLCASSFTDSPQETQYFGPGTRLLVL.

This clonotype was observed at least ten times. The CDR3 reads CASRETGNEQFF. The CDR3 region has the DNA TGTGCCAGCAGAGAAACAGGGAATGAGCAGTTCTTC. The chain uses TRBV2 and TRBJ2-1; D perhaps matches TRBD1 (6 bases). Trimming removed 6 bases at V and 7 bases at J, with 10 bases between. CDR1 and CDR2 (germline): SNHLY, FYNNEI. The CDR3 spans 12 residues. The variable domain in full, with the rest retrieved from reference TRBV2 and TRBJ2-1, is EPEVTQTPSHQVTQMGQEVILRCVPISNHLYFYWYRQILGQKVEFLVSFYNNEISEKSEIFDDQFSVERPDGSNFTLKIRSTKLEDSAMYFCASRETGNEQFFGPGTRLTVL.

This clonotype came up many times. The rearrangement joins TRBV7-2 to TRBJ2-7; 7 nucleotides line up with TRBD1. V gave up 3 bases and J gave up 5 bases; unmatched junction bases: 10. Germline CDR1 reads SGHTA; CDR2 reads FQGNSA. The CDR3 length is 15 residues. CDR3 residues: CASSFIRRTGNEQYF. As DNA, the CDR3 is TGTGCCAGCAGCTTCATTAGGAGGACAGGTAACGAGCAGTACTTC.

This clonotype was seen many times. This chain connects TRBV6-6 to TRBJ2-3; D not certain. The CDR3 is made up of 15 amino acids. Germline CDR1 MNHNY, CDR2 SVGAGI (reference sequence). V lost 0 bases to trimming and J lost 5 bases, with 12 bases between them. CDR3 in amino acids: CASSYSESGRDTQYF. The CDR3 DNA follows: TGTGCCAGCAGTTACTCCGAATCGGGTAGAGATACGCAGTATTTT.

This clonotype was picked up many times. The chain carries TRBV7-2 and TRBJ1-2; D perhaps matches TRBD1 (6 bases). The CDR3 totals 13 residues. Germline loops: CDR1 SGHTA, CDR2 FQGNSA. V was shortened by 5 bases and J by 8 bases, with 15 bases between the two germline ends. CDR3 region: CASSPQRGKGYTF. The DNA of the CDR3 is TGTGCCAGCAGCCCACAAAGGGGGAAGGGCTACACCTTC.

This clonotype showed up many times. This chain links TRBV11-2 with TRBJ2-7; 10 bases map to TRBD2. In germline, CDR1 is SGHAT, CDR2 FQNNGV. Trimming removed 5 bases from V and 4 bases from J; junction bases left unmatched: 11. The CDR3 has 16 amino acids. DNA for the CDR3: TGTGCCAGCAGCCCATTGGCTAGCGGGAGAATTTACGAGCAGTACTTC. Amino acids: CASSPLASGRIYEQYF.

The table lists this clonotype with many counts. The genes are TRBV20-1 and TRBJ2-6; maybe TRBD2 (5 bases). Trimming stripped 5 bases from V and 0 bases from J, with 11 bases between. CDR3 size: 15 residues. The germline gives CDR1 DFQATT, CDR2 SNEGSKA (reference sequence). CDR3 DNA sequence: TGCAGTGCTCCCACGGGGAGCTCTGGGGCCAACGTCCTGACTTTC. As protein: CSAPTGSSGANVLTF.

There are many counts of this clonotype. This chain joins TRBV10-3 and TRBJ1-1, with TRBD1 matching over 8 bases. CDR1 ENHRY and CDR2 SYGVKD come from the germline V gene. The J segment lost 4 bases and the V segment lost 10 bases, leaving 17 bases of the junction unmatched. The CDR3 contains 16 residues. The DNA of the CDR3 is TGTGCCACTGGGGACAGGAAAGCGGTAAGATCCACTGAAGCTTTCTTT. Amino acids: CATGDRKAVRSTEAFF.

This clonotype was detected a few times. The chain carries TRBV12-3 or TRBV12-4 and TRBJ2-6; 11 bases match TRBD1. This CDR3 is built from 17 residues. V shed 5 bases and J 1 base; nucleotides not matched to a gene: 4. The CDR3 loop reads CASSVGTGGSGANVLTF. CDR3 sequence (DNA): TGTGCCAGCAGTGTCGGGACAGGGGGATCTGGGGCCAACGTCCTGACTTTC.

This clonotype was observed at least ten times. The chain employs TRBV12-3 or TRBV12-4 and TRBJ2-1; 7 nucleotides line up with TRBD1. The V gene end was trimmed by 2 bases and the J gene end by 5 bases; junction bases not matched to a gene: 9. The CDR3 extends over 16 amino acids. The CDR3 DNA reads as TGTGCCAGCAGTTTATCAGCAGGGGGTATGGACAATGAGCAGTTCTTC. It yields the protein CASSLSAGGMDNEQFF.

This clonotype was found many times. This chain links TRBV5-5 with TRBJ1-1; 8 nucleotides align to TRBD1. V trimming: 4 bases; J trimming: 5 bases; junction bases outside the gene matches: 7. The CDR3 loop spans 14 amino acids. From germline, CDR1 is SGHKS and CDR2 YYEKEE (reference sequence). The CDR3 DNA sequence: TGTGCCAGCAGCCACGGACAGGGACGGACTGAAGCTTTCTTT. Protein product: CASSHGQGRTEAFF.

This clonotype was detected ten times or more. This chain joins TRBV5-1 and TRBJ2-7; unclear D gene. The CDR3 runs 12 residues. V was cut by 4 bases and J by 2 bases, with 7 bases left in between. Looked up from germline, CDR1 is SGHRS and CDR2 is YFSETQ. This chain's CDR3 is CASSEYPYEQYF. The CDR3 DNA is TGCGCCAGCAGCGAATACCCCTACGAGCAGTACTTC.

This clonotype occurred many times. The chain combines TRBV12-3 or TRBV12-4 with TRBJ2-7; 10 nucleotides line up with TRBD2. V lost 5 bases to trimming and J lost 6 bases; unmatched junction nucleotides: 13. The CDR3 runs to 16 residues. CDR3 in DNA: TGTGCCAGCAGTCTCACAGCGGGGGGGCCGGGAACCGAGCAGTACTTC. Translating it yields CASSLTAGGPGTEQYF.

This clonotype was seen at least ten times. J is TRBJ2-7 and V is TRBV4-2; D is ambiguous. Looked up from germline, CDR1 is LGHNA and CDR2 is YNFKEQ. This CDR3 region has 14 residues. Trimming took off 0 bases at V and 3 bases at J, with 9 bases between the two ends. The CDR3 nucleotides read TGTGCCAGCAGCCAAGACCCCACTATCTACGAGCAGTACTTC. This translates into CASSQDPTIYEQYF.

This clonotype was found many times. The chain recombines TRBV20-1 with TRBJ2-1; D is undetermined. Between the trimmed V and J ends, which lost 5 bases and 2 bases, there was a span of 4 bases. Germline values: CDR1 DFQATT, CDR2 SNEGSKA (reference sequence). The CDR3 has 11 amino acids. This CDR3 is CSASTYNEQFF. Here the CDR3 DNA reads TGCAGTGCTTCTACCTACAATGAGCAGTTCTTC.

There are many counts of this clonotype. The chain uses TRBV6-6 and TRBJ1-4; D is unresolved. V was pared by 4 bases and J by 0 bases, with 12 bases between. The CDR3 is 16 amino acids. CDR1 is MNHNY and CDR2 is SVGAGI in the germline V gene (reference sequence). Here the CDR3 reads CASSSPSLATNEKLFF. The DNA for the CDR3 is TGTGCCAGCAGTTCTCCCTCTCTTGCAACTAATGAAAAACTGTTTTTT.